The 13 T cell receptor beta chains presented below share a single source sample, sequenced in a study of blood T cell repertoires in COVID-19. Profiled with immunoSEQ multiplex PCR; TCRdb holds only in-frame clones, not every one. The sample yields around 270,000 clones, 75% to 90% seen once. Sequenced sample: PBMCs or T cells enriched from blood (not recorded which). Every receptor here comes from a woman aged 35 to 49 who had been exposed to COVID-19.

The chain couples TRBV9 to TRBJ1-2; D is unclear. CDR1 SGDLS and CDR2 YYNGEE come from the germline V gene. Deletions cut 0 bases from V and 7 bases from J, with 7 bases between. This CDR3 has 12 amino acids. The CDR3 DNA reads TGTGCCAGCAGCGTAGGGAGGGCTGGCTACACCTTC. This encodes CASSVGRAGYTF.

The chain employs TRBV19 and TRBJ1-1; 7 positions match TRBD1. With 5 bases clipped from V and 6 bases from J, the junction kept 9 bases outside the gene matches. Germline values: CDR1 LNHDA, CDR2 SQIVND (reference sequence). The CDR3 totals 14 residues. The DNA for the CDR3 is TGTGCCAGTAGTTTTCGGACAGGTGGGTCTGAAGCTTTCTTT. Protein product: CASSFRTGGSEAFF.

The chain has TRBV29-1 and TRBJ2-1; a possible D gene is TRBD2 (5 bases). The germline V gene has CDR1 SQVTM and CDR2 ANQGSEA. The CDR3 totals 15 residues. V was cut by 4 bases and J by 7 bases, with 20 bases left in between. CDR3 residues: CSVGGVKDDPNEQFF. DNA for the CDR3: TGCAGCGTTGGGGGAGTTAAGGATGATCCGAATGAGCAGTTCTTC.

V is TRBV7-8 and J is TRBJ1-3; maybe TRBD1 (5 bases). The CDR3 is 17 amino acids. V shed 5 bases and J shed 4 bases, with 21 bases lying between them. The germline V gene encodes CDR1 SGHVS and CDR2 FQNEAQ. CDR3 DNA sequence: TGTGCCAGCAGCCCTAGGGGTTCTTCTCGGCAAGGAAACACCATATATTTT. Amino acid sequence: CASSPRGSSRQGNTIYF.

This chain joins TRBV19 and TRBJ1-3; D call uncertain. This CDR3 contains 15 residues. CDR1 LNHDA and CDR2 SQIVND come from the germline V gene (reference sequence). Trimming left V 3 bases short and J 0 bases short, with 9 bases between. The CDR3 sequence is CASSIKESSGNTIYF. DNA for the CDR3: TGTGCCAGTAGTATCAAAGAGAGCTCTGGAAACACCATATATTTT.

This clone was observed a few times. The DNA of the CDR3 is TGTGCCAGTCATTCCAGGGCCCCCGGGGAGCTGTTTTTT. This translates into CASHSRAPGELFF. The V call is TRBV19, the J call TRBJ2-2, with D tentatively TRBD1 (5 bases). Looked up from germline, CDR1 is LNHDA and CDR2 is SQIVND (reference sequence). Trimming took 8 bases from V and 6 from J, leaving 13 bases between them. The CDR3 runs to 13 residues.

CDR3 in DNA: TGTGCCAGCAGCCAAGATCCGGGACAACGCACAGATACGCAGTATTTT. It specifies CASSQDPGQRTDTQYF. This chain joins TRBV4-2 and TRBJ2-3; possible D gene TRBD1, 6 bases. Per the germline V gene, CDR1 is LGHNA and CDR2 is YNFKEQ. CDR3 size: 16 residues. Trimming left V 0 bases short and J 1 base short, with 11 bases between.

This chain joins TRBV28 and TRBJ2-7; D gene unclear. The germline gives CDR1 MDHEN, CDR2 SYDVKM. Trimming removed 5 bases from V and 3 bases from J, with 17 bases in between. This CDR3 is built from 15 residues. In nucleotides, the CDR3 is TGTGCCAGCAGTCCCGGGTGGAGCTTTAGCTACGAGCAGTACTTC. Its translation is CASSPGWSFSYEQYF.

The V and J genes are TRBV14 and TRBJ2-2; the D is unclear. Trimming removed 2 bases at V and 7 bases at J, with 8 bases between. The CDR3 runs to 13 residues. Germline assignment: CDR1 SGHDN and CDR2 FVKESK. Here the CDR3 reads CASSQQRHGELFF. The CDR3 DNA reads TGTGCCAGCAGCCAACAGAGACACGGGGAGCTGTTTTTT.

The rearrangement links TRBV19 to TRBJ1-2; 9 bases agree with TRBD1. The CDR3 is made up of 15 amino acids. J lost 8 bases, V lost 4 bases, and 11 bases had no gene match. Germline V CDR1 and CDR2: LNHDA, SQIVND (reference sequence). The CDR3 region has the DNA TGTGCCAGTAGTACAAAGACAGGGGGTAGAAGCGGCTACACCTTC. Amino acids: CASSTKTGGRSGYTF.

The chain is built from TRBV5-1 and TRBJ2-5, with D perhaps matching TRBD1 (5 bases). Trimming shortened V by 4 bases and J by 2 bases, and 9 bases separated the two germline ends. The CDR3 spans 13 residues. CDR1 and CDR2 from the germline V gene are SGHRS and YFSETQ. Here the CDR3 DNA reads TGCGCCAGCAGCGTCCAGGGTCAAGAGACCCAGTACTTC. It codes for CASSVQGQETQYF. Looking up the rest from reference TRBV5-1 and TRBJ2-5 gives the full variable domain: KAGVTQTPRYLIKTRGQQVTLSCSPISGHRSVSWYQQTPGQGLQFLFEYFSETQRNKGNFPGRFSGRQFSNSRSEMNVSTLELGDSALYLCASSVQGQETQYFGPGTRLLVL.

CDR3: CASSYLGGMYGYTF. CDR3 DNA sequence: TGTGCCAGCAGTTATCTCGGGGGGATGTATGGCTACACCTTC. This rearrangement joins TRBV6-5 to TRBJ1-2, with D perhaps TRBD1 (5 bases). From germline, CDR1 is MNHEY and CDR2 SVGAGI. This CDR3 region has 14 residues. V was trimmed by 3 bases and J by 5 bases, leaving 13 bases between them.

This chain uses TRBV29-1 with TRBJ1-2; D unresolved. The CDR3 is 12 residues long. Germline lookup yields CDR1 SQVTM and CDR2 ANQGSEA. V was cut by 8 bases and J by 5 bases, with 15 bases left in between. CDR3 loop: CSSDGLEYGYTF. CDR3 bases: TGCAGCTCTGACGGGTTAGAGTATGGCTACACCTTC.